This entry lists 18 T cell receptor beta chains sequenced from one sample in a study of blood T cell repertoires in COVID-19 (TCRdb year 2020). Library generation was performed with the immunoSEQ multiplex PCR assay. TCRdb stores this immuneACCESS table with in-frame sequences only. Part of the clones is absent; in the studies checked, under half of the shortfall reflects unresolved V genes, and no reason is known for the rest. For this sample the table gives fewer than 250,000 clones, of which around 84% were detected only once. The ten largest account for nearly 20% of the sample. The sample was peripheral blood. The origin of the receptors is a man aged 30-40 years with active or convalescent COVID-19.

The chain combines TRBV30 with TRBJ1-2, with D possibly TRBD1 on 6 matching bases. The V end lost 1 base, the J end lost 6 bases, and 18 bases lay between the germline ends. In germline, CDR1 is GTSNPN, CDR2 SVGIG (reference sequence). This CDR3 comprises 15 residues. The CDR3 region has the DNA TGTGCCTGGAGTGACGCCCCCCTAGGGGGAGATGGCTACACCTTC. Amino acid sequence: CAWSDAPLGGDGYTF.

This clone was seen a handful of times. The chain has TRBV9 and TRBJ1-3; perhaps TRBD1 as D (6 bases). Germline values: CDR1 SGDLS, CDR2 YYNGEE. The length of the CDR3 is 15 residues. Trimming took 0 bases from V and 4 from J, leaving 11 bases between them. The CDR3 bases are TGTGCCAGCAGCGTAGTTGGGGGCGCCGGAAACACCATATATTTT. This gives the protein CASSVVGGAGNTIYF.

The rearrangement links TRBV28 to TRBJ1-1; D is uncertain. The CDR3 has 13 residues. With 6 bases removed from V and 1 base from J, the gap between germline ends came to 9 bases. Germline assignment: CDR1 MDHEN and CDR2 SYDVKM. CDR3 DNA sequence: TGTGCCAGCAGCGTCAACTGGAACACTGAAGCTTTCTTT. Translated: CASSVNWNTEAFF.

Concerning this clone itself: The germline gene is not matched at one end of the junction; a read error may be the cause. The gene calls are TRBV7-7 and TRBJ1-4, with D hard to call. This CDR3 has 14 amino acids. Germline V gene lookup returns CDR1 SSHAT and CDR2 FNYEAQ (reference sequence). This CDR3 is CASKPLATNEKLFF. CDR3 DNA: TGTGCTAGCAAACCGTTAGCAACTAATGAAAAACTGTTTTTT.

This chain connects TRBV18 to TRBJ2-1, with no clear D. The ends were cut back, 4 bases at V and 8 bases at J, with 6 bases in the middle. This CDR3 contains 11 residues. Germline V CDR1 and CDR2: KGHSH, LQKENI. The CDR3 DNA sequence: TGTGCCAGCTCACACAGTTATGAGCAGTTCTTC. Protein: CASSHSYEQFF.

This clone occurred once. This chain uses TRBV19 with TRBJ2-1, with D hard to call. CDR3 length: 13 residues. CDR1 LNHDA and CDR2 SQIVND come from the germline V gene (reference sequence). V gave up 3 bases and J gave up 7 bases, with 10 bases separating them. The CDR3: CASSISDLNEQFF. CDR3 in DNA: TGTGCCAGTAGTATCTCAGATTTAAATGAGCAGTTCTTC.

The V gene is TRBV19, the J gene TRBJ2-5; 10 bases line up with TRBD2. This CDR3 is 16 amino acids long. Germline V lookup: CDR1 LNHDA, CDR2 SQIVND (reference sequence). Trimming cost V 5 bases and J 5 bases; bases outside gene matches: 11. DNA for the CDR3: TGTGCCAGTAGTTCCAGAGGACTAGCGGCGAGGGAGACCCAGTACTTC. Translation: CASSSRGLAARETQYF.

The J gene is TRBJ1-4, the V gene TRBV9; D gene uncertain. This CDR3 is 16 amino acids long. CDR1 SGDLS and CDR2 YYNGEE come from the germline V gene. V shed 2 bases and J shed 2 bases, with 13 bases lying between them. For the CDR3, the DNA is TGTGCCAGCAGCGTGGGAAATAGCGGTACTAATGAAAAACTGTTTTTT. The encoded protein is CASSVGNSGTNEKLFF. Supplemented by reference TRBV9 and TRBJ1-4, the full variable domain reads DSGVTQTPKHLITATGQRVTLRCSPRSGDLSVYWYQQSLDQGLQFLIQYYNGEERAKGNILERFSAQQFPDLHSELNLSSLELGDSALYFCASSVGNSGTNEKLFFGSGTQLSVL.

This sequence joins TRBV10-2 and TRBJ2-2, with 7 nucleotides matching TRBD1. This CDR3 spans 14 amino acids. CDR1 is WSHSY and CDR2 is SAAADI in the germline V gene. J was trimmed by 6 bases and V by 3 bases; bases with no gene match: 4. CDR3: CASSDFQGAGELFF. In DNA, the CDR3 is TGCGCCAGCAGTGATTTTCAGGGGGCCGGGGAGCTGTTTTTT.

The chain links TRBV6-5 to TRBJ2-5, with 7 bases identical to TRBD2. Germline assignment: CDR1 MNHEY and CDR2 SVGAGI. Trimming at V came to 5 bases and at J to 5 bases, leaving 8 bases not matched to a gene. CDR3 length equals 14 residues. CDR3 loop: CASSPWLGGETQYF. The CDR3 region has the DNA TGTGCCAGCAGTCCCTGGCTGGGGGGGGAGACCCAGTACTTC.

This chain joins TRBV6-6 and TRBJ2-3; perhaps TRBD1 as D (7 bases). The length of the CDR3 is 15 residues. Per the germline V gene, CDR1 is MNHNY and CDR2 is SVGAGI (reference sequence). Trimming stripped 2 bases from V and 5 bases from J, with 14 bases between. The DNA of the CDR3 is TGTGCCAGCAGTTACGGAGGGGGCTCGGAAGATACGCAGTATTTT. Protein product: CASSYGGGSEDTQYF.

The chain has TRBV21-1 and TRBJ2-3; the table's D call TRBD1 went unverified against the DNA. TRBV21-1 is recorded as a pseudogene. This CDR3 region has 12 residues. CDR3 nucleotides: TGTGCCAGCCAGGGGGCCACAGATACGCAGTATTTT. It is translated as CASQGATDTQYF.

The CDR3 DNA follows: TGTGCCAGCAGTTACGGATGGGACAGGGGGGAGGAAAAACTGTTTTTT. It yields the protein CASSYGWDRGEEKLFF. V is TRBV6-5 and J is TRBJ1-4, with 11 bases that match TRBD1. With 2 bases clipped from V and 8 bases from J, the junction kept 7 bases outside the gene matches. This CDR3 comprises 16 residues. Germline loops: CDR1 MNHEY, CDR2 SVGAGI.

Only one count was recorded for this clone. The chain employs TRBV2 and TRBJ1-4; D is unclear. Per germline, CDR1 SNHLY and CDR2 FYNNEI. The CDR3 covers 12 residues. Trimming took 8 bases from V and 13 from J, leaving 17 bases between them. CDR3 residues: CASLVMAGRLFF. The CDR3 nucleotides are TGTGCCAGCTTGGTAATGGCGGGCAGACTGTTTTTT.

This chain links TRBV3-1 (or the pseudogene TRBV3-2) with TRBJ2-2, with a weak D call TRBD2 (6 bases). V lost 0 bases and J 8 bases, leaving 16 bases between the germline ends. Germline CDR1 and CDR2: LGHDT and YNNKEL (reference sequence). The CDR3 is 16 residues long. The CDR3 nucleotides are TGTGCCAGCAGCCAAGACCCGGGAGAGGAGTGGGGGGAGCTGTTTTTT. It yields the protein CASSQDPGEEWGELFF.

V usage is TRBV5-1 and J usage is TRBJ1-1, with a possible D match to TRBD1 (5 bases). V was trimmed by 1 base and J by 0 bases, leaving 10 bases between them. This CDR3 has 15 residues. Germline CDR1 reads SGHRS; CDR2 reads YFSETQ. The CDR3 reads CASSLSGDLNTEAFF. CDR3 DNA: TGCGCCAGCAGCTTGTCGGGGGACCTGAACACTGAAGCTTTCTTT.

The CDR3 reads CASLGQAYGYTF. CDR3 nucleotides: TGTGCCAGCTTGGGACAGGCCTATGGCTACACCTTC. J is TRBJ1-2 and V is TRBV2; 8 bases match TRBD1. Germline V gene lookup returns CDR1 SNHLY and CDR2 FYNNEI. This CDR3 spans 12 amino acids. V lost 8 bases, J lost 4 bases, and 3 bases stayed unmatched.

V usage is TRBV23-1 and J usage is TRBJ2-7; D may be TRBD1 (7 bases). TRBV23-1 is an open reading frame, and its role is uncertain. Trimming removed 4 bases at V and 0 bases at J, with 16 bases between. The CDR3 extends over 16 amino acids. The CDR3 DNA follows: TGCGCCAGCAGTCTTGGTGGCAGGGGGGACTCCTACGAGCAGTACTTC. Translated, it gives CASSLGGRGDSYEQYF.